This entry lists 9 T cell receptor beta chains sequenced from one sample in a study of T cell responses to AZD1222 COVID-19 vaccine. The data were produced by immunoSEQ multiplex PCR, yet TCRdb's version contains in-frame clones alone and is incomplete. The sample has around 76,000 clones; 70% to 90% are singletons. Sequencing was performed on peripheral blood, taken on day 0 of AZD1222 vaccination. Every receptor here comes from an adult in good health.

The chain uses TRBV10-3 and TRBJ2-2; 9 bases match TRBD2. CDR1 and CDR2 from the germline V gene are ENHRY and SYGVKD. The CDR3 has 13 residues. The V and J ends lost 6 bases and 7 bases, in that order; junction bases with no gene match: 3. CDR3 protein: CAIRASGVGELFF. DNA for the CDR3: TGTGCCATCAGAGCTAGCGGGGTCGGGGAGCTGTTTTTT.

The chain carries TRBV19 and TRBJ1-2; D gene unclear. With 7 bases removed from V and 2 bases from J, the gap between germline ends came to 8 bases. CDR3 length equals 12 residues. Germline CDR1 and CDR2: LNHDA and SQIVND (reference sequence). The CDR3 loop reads CASKWRNYGYTF. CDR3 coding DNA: TGTGCCAGTAAGTGGCGGAACTATGGCTACACCTTC.

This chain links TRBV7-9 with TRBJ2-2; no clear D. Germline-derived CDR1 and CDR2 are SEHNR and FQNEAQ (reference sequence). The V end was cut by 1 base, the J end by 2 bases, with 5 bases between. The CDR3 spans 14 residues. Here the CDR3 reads CASSLVPNTGELFF. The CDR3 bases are TGTGCCAGCAGCTTAGTCCCCAACACCGGGGAGCTGTTTTTT.

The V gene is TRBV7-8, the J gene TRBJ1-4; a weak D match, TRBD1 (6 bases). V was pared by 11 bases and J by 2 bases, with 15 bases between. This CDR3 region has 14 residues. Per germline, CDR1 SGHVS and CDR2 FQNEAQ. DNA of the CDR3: TGTGCCTCCGGAAACAGGGAGACTAATGAAAAACTGTTTTTT. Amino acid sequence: CASGNRETNEKLFF.

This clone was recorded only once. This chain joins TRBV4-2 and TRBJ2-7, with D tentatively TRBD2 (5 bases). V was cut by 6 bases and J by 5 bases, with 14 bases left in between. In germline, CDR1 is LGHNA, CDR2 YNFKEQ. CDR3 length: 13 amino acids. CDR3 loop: CASSFGERDEQYF. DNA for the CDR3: TGTGCCAGCAGTTTCGGAGAGAGGGACGAGCAGTACTTC.

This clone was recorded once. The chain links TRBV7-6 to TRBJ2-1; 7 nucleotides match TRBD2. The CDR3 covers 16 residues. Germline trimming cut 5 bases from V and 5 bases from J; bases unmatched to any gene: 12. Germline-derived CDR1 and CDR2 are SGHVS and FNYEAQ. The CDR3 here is CASSPLPGTTNNEQFF. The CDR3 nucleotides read TGTGCCAGCAGCCCGCTACCCGGGACTACAAACAATGAGCAGTTCTTC.

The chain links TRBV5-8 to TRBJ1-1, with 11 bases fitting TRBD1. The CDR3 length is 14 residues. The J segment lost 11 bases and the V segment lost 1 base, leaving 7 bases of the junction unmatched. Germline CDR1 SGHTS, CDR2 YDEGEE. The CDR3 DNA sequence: TGTGCCAGCAGCTTGTATGGGACAGGGGGAAGCGCTTTCTTT. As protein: CASSLYGTGGSAFF.

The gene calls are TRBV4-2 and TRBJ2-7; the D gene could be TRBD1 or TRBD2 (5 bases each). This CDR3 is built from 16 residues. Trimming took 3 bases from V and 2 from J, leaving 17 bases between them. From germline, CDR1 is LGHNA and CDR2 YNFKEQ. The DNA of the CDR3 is TGTGCCAGCAGCCAGGCAGGTTATGGGGGTACCTACGAGCAGTACTTC. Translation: CASSQAGYGGTYEQYF.

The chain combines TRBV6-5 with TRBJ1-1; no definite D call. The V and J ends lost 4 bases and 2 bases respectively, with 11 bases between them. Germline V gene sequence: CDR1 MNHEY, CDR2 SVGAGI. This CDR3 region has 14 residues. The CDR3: CASSFVWYNTEAFF. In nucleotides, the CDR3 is TGTGCCAGCAGTTTTGTGTGGTACAACACTGAAGCTTTCTTT.